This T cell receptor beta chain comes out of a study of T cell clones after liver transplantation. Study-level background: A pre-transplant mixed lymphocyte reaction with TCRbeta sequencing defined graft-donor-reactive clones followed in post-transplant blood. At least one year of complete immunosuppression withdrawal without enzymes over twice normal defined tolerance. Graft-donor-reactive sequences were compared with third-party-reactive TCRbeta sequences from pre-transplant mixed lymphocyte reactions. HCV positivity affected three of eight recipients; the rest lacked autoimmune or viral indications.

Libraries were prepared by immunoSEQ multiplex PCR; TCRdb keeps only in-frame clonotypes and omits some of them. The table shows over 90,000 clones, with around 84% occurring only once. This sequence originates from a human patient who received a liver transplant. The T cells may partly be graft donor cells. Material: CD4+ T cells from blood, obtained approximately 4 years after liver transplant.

The CDR3 here is CASSLPSGAGGMNTGELFF. The CDR3 DNA is TGTGCCAGCAGCCTCCCGTCGGGGGCTGGGGGGATGAACACCGGGGAGCTGTTTTTT. The V gene is TRBV9, the J gene TRBJ2-2, with D perhaps matching TRBD1 or TRBD2 (6 bases each). Germline V CDR1 and CDR2: SGDLS, YYNGEE. CDR3 length: 19 residues. Deletions cut 4 bases from V and 1 base from J, with 23 bases between.